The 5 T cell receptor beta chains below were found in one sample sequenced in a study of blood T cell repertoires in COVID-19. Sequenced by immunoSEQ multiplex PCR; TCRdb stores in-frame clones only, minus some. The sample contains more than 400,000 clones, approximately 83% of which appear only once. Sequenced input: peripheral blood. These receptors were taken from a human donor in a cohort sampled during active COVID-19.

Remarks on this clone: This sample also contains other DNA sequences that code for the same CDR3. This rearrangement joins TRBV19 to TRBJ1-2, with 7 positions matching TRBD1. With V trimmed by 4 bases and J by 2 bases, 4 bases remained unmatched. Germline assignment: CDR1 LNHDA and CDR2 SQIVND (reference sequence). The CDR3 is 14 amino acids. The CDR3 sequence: CASSRDSLNYGYTF. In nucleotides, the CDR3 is TGTGCCAGTAGTAGGGACAGCTTGAACTATGGCTACACCTTC.

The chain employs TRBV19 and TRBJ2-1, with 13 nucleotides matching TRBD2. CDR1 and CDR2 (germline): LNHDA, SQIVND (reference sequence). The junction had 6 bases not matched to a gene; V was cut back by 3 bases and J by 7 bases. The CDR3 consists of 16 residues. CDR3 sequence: CASSIQWTSGRNEQFF. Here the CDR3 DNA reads TGTGCCAGTAGTATCCAGTGGACTAGCGGGAGAAATGAGCAGTTCTTC. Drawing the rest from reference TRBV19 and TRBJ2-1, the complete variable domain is DGGITQSPKYLFRKEGQNVTLSCEQNLNHDAMYWYRQDPGQGLRLIYYSQIVNDFQKGDIAEGYSVSREKKESFPLTVTSAQKNPTAFYLCASSIQWTSGRNEQFFGPGTRLTVL.

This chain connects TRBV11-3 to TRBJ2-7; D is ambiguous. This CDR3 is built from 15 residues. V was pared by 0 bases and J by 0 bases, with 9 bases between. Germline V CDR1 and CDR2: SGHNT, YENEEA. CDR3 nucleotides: TGTGCCAGCAGCTTAGACTCAGGTAGCTCCTACGAGCAGTACTTC. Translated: CASSLDSGSSYEQYF. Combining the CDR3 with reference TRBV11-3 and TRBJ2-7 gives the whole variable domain EAGVVQSPRYKIIEKKQPVAFWCNPISGHNTLYWYLQNLGQGPELLIRYENEEAVDDSQLPKDRFSAERLKGVDSTLKIQPAELGDSAVYLCASSLDSGSSYEQYFGPGTRLTVT.

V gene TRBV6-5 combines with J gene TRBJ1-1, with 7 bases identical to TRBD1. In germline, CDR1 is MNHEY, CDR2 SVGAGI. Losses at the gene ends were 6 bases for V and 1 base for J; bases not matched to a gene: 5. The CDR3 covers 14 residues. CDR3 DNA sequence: TGTGCCAGCAGACCCGACAGGGAGAACACTGAAGCTTTCTTT. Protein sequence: CASRPDRENTEAFF.

The CDR3 loop is CASSLGPTDEQYF. In nucleotides, the CDR3 is TGTGCCAGCAGTTTGGGGCCGACGGACGAGCAGTACTTC. The rearrangement links TRBV27 to TRBJ2-7; possible D gene TRBD1, 5 bases. The CDR3 spans 13 residues. Germline CDR1 and CDR2: MNHEY and SMNVEV (reference sequence). V lost 3 bases and J lost 5, with 11 bases in between.